Below, 30 T cell receptor beta chains from the same sample are listed, as sequenced in a study of radiotherapy plus CTLA-4 blockade in lung cancer. TCRdb keeps only in-frame clones here, not all; method: immunoSEQ multiplex PCR. This table has tens of thousands of clones, around 78% appearing once. The sample consisted of peripheral blood, taken from a patient treated with radiotherapy plus ipilimumab. These receptors all stem from a human donor with non-small cell lung cancer who had a partial response to radiotherapy plus ipilimumab. Some clones in this sample may be carry-over from other donors' samples.

The chain has TRBV9 and TRBJ1-4; D gene ambiguous. Trimming shortened V by 0 bases and J by 3 bases, and 9 bases separated the two germline ends. This CDR3 region has 15 residues. Germline assignment: CDR1 SGDLS and CDR2 YYNGEE. The CDR3 loop reads CASSVEEGPNEKLFF. In DNA form, the CDR3 reads TGTGCCAGCAGCGTAGAAGAGGGCCCTAATGAAAAACTGTTTTTT.

J is TRBJ1-5 and V is TRBV19; 8 bases are shared with TRBD1. The CDR3 loop spans 15 amino acids. V gave up 6 bases and J gave up 7 bases; unmatched junction bases: 11. CDR1 is LNHDA and CDR2 is SQIVND in the germline V gene (reference sequence). Written as DNA, the CDR3 is TGTGCCAGTAGGCCGGACAGGGCGATCGGGCAGCCCCAGCATTTT. This codes for CASRPDRAIGQPQHF.

The rearrangement links TRBV27 to TRBJ1-1, with 7 positions matching TRBD1. Germline V lookup: CDR1 MNHEY, CDR2 SMNVEV (reference sequence). This CDR3 has 14 amino acids. V lost 7 bases and J lost 4; bases outside the gene matches: 9. CDR3 sequence (DNA): TGTGCCAGCAACCCCTGGACAGGCTCCACTGAAGCTTTCTTT. It encodes CASNPWTGSTEAFF.

The rearrangement uses TRBV19 and TRBJ2-3; D uncertain. Between the trimmed V and J ends, which lost 4 bases and 6 bases, there was a span of 11 bases. There are 13 residues in the CDR3. CDR1 LNHDA and CDR2 SQIVND come from the germline V gene (reference sequence). The CDR3 DNA reads TGTGCCAGTAGTAATGAGTTCAGGGATACGCAGTATTTT. Its protein product is CASSNEFRDTQYF. The full variable domain, in which reference TRBV19 and TRBJ2-3 provide the parts outside the CDR3, is DGGITQSPKYLFRKEGQNVTLSCEQNLNHDAMYWYRQDPGQGLRLIYYSQIVNDFQKGDIAEGYSVSREKKESFPLTVTSAQKNPTAFYLCASSNEFRDTQYFGPGTRLTVL.

The chain uses TRBV28 and TRBJ1-4; TRBD1 matches at 7 bases. Germline-derived CDR1 and CDR2 are MDHEN and SYDVKM. The V segment lost 5 bases and the J segment 1 base; nucleotides outside the gene matches: 7. There are 16 residues in the CDR3. The CDR3 spells CASSPGRQGTNEKLFF. DNA for the CDR3: TGTGCCAGCAGTCCCGGCCGACAGGGAACTAATGAAAAACTGTTTTTT.

The chain uses TRBV5-4 and TRBJ2-5, with TRBD2 matching 11 bases. CDR3 length: 15 residues. Germline-derived CDR1 and CDR2 are SGHNT and YYREEE (reference sequence). Germline trimming cut 2 bases from V and 5 bases from J; bases unmatched to any gene: 5. This chain's CDR3 is CASSLTSGSRETQYF. DNA for the CDR3: TGTGCCAGCAGCTTAACTAGCGGGAGTAGGGAGACCCAGTACTTC.

This clone was seen a single time. The rearrangement uses TRBV19 and TRBJ1-5, with D perhaps TRBD1 (6 bases). The CDR3 is 15 residues long. The V gene's germline CDR1 is LNHDA and CDR2 SQIVND (reference sequence). The ends were cut back, 4 bases at V and 2 bases at J, with 12 bases in the middle. CDR3 region: CASSRQGSGNQPQHF. CDR3 nucleotides: TGTGCCAGTAGTAGGCAGGGGTCGGGCAATCAGCCCCAGCATTTT.

The rearrangement links TRBV10-1 to TRBJ2-2; 9 bases are shared with TRBD2. After removal of 6 bases from V and 3 bases from J, the junction contained 5 bases not matched to a gene. The V gene's germline CDR1 is WNHNN and CDR2 SYGVQD (reference sequence). This CDR3 comprises 15 residues. The CDR3 region is CASSQTSGHTGELFF. The CDR3 region has the DNA TGCGCCAGCAGCCAAACTAGCGGGCACACCGGGGAGCTGTTTTTT.

The chain links TRBV18 to TRBJ2-7; 10 bases align to TRBD1. V gave up 6 bases and J gave up 7 bases; unmatched junction bases: 12. The CDR3 has 15 amino acids. Per the germline V gene, CDR1 is KGHSH and CDR2 is LQKENI. The CDR3 coding sequence is TGTGCCAGCTCCCCCACGACAGGGGGCGCGGGGGAGCAGTACTTC. It is translated as CASSPTTGGAGEQYF.

V is TRBV6-5 and J is TRBJ1-4, with 8 bases lining up with TRBD1. This CDR3 comprises 14 residues. CDR1 is MNHEY, CDR2 SVGAGI, per germline. The V segment lost 5 bases and the J segment 4 bases; nucleotides outside the gene matches: 3. CDR3 coding DNA: TGTGCCAGCAGTGGACAGGGTGGTAATGAAAAACTGTTTTTT. This translates into CASSGQGGNEKLFF.

This chain uses TRBV7-2 with TRBJ1-1, with D unresolved. This CDR3 is 13 amino acids long. The germline V and J ends were trimmed by 3 bases and 11 bases, with 16 bases remaining between them. Germline V gene lookup returns CDR1 SGHTA and CDR2 FQGNSA. The CDR3 DNA is TGTGCCAGCAGCTTGAAGGAGGCGCTAACCGCTTTCTTT. Protein: CASSLKEALTAFF.

The rearrangement uses TRBV6-1 and TRBJ1-6; a possible D gene is TRBD1 (6 bases). Germline-derived CDR1 and CDR2 are MNHNS and SASEGT. Trimming left V 2 bases short and J 8 bases short, with 13 bases between. This CDR3 comprises 15 residues. The CDR3 DNA follows: TGTGCCAGCAGTGAATGGGACACTCGATATTCACCCCTCCACTTT. It yields the protein CASSEWDTRYSPLHF.

The J gene is TRBJ2-7, the V gene TRBV7-2; no reliable D call. CDR1 and CDR2 (germline): SGHTA, FQGNSA. Trimming left V 3 bases short and J 1 base short, with 10 bases between. The CDR3 extends over 14 amino acids. CDR3 DNA sequence: TGTGCCAGCAGCTTGGATCGGAGATCCTACGAGCAGTACTTC. It yields the protein CASSLDRRSYEQYF.

The chain joins TRBV2 to TRBJ2-5, with D possibly TRBD2 on 6 matching bases. Germline loops: CDR1 SNHLY, CDR2 FYNNEI. The CDR3 is made up of 16 amino acids. The germline V and J ends were trimmed by 4 bases and 7 bases, with 22 bases remaining between them. The CDR3 region is CASSALTSGPGGTQYF. The CDR3, as DNA: TGTGCCAGCAGTGCCCTGACTAGTGGGCCCGGGGGGACCCAGTACTTC.

The chain employs TRBV28 and TRBJ1-2; the D gene is possibly TRBD1 (6 bases). Per germline, CDR1 MDHEN and CDR2 SYDVKM. The CDR3 loop spans 13 amino acids. V gave up 6 bases and J gave up 7 bases, with 15 bases separating them. The CDR3 region is CASSLGALVGYTF. For the CDR3, the DNA is TGTGCCAGCAGCCTGGGGGCGCTGGTTGGCTACACCTTC.

The chain employs TRBV11-3 and TRBJ1-1; no firm D call. This CDR3 is built from 16 residues. Germline CDR1 SGHNT, CDR2 YENEEA. The V end lost 2 bases, the J end lost 4 bases, and 17 bases lay between the germline ends. The CDR3 DNA follows: TGTGCCAGCAGCTTAATGGGTCTTCGACGGGGCACTGAAGCTTTCTTT. It yields the protein CASSLMGLRRGTEAFF.

This chain uses TRBV19 with TRBJ1-1, with 8 bases identical to TRBD1. There are 13 residues in the CDR3. In germline, CDR1 is LNHDA, CDR2 SQIVND (reference sequence). After removal of 6 bases from V and 5 bases from J, the junction contained 5 bases not matched to a gene. CDR3 DNA sequence: TGTGCCAGTAGCAGGGGGCGAAGGACTGAAGCTTTCTTT. It codes for CASSRGRRTEAFF.

The sample holds a few counts of this clone. The rearrangement uses TRBV28 and TRBJ1-1; D may be TRBD1 (5 bases). Germline V CDR1 and CDR2: MDHEN, SYDVKM. The CDR3 is made up of 14 amino acids. Trimming pared 6 bases from V and 7 bases from J, leaving 18 bases between. The CDR3 DNA follows: TGTGCCAGCAGCCAACCACCCGACAGTGTTGAAGCTTTCTTT. It encodes CASSQPPDSVEAFF.

This clone has just a few counts. J is TRBJ1-3 and V is TRBV6-1; D not resolved. Per germline, CDR1 MNHNS and CDR2 SASEGT. V was shortened by 4 bases and J by 0 bases, with 10 bases between the two germline ends. The CDR3 consists of 15 residues. CDR3 nucleotide sequence: TGTGCCAGCAGTGTCGGGGAGACCTCTGGAAACACCATATATTTT. It is translated as CASSVGETSGNTIYF.

The chain employs TRBV28 and TRBJ1-2; D ambiguous. The CDR3 loop spans 14 amino acids. Germline V gives CDR1 MDHEN, CDR2 SYDVKM. V shed 5 bases and J shed 2 bases, with 12 bases lying between them. CDR3 residues: CASSTHPGNYGYTF. In DNA, the CDR3 is TGTGCCAGCAGTACCCATCCAGGCAACTATGGCTACACCTTC.

The count of this clone is one. The DNA for the CDR3 is TGTGCCAGCGGGGACAGCGGCCTTAACTATGGCTACACCTTC. Protein: CASGDSGLNYGYTF. The chain has TRBV6-1 and TRBJ1-2; TRBD1 aligns across 7 bases. The CDR3 runs 14 residues. Per germline, CDR1 MNHNS and CDR2 SASEGT. V lost 8 bases to trimming and J lost 1 base; unmatched junction nucleotides: 7.

This sequence joins TRBV4-2 and TRBJ2-5; a weak D match, TRBD2 (6 bases). The V gene's germline CDR1 is LGHNA and CDR2 YNFKEQ. V lost 1 base to trimming and J lost 0 bases, with 6 bases between them. CDR3 length: 14 residues. The CDR3 DNA follows: TGTGCCAGCAGCCAAGGGGGGGACCAAGAGACCCAGTACTTC. It yields the protein CASSQGGDQETQYF.

The chain recombines TRBV21-1 with TRBJ2-7; no DNA check was done on the table's D call, TRBD1. TRBV21-1 is given as a pseudogene. The CDR3 has 17 amino acids. The CDR3 loop is CASSNLGAGGISYEQYF. The CDR3 DNA reads as TGTGCCAGCAGCAATCTCGGGGCAGGGGGCATAAGCTACGAGCAGTACTTC.

The chain joins TRBV14 to TRBJ1-2, with a tentative D call TRBD1 (6 bases). The CDR3 extends over 18 amino acids. Trimming stripped 0 bases from V and 7 bases from J, with 24 bases between. Germline V gives CDR1 SGHDN, CDR2 FVKESK. DNA for the CDR3: TGTGCCAGCAGCCAAGATGTTCGTAGAACAGGGAAGGTCTCTGGCTACACCTTC. Its protein product is CASSQDVRRTGKVSGYTF.

This clone was detected only a few times. The DNA of the CDR3 is TGTGCCAGCAGCGTTGAGGGGGCGCGCGGAAACACCATATATTTT. Its translation: CASSVEGARGNTIYF. The genes are TRBV9 and TRBJ1-3; 7 bases agree with TRBD1. The V gene end was trimmed by 2 bases and the J gene end by 4 bases; junction bases not matched to a gene: 6. Germline V gives CDR1 SGDLS, CDR2 YYNGEE. CDR3 length: 15 amino acids. Complete variable domain (other parts from reference TRBV9 and TRBJ1-3): DSGVTQTPKHLITATGQRVTLRCSPRSGDLSVYWYQQSLDQGLQFLIQYYNGEERAKGNILERFSAQQFPDLHSELNLSSLELGDSALYFCASSVEGARGNTIYFGEGSWLTVV.

The genes are TRBV25-1 and TRBJ2-5; TRBD1 might be the D (7 bases). The CDR3 is 15 residues long. Germline CDR1 MGHDK, CDR2 SYGVNS. Trimming left V 0 bases short and J 4 bases short, with 12 bases between. The CDR3 bases are TGTGCCAGCAGTGAATACAGGGGGGTCGGAGAGACCCAGTACTTC. Translation: CASSEYRGVGETQYF.

The chain employs TRBV11-3 and TRBJ2-1, with 11 bases matching TRBD2. This CDR3 contains 17 residues. J gave up 4 bases and V 5 bases, and 10 bases lay outside the gene matches. CDR1 and CDR2 (germline): SGHNT, YENEEA. The DNA for the CDR3 is TGTGCCAGCAGCGCCGATGGGACTAGCGGATTTTACAATGAGCAGTTCTTC. This encodes CASSADGTSGFYNEQFF. Variable domain in full (rest from reference TRBV11-3 and TRBJ2-1): EAGVVQSPRYKIIEKKQPVAFWCNPISGHNTLYWYLQNLGQGPELLIRYENEEAVDDSQLPKDRFSAERLKGVDSTLKIQPAELGDSAVYLCASSADGTSGFYNEQFFGPGTRLTVL.

This clone was picked up one time. At one end, the junction sequence differs from germline, possibly due to a read error. This chain uses TRBV6-5 with TRBJ2-1; 9 nucleotides agree with TRBD2. The germline V gene encodes CDR1 MNHEY and CDR2 SVGAGI. The CDR3 loop spans 12 amino acids. The CDR3 DNA sequence: TGTGCCAGCAGCTACTCGCCTAGCGGGGCCCTCTTC. This gives the protein CASSYSPSGALF.

The chain is built from TRBV19 and TRBJ2-1, with a possible D match to TRBD2 (9 bases). CDR3 length equals 17 residues. Trimming shortened V by 6 bases and J by 5 bases, and 23 bases separated the two germline ends. CDR1 is LNHDA, CDR2 SQIVND, per germline (reference sequence). CDR3 sequence reads: CASRGRGREGPNNEQFF. The CDR3, as DNA: TGTGCCAGTAGAGGCAGGGGGCGGGAGGGCCCGAACAATGAGCAGTTCTTC.

As concerns this clone: This specimen includes other DNA sequences encoding the same CDR3. The genes are TRBV10-2 and TRBJ2-5; 10 nucleotides agree with TRBD2. V lost 6 bases and J lost 6; bases outside the gene matches: 10. This CDR3 contains 15 residues. The germline gives CDR1 WSHSY, CDR2 SAAADI. DNA for the CDR3: TGCGCCAGCAGCCTTAGCGGGGGGCGGGGGCAGACCCAGTACTTC. Translation gives CASSLSGGRGQTQYF.